This entry lists 15 T cell receptor beta chains sequenced from one sample in a study of Ad26.COV2.S vaccination and SARS-CoV-2 variants. Treatment noted: about 20 received Ad26.COV2.S at low or high dose, single or two shots; roughly five received placebo; per-sample allocation not given. Vaccine and placebo recipients were sampled on day 63 after the first injection. Here immunoSEQ multiplex PCR was the method, and the copy in TCRdb shows in-frame clones only, minus some. The sample holds about 380,000 clones, 80% to 90% seen once. The sample consisted of peripheral blood, taken in a trial of Ad26.COV2.S vaccine versus placebo. These TCRs come from a person between 18 and 65 years old who received the Ad26.COV2.S COVID-19 vaccine or a placebo.

The chain combines TRBV12-3 or TRBV12-4 with TRBJ1-5; no firm D call. V gave up 6 bases and J gave up 4 bases, with 4 bases separating them. The CDR3 is 11 amino acids. The CDR3 region has the DNA TGTGCCAGCAGCTTAAATCAGCCCCAGCATTTT. This translates into CASSLNQPQHF.

This clone came up a few times. V and J are TRBV5-4 and TRBJ1-2; the D gene is possibly TRBD1 (6 bases). This CDR3 contains 16 residues. V was clipped by 2 bases and J by 4 bases, with 18 bases between them. The germline gives CDR1 SGHNT, CDR2 YYREEE (reference sequence). DNA of the CDR3: TGTGCCAGCAGCTTACCTACGCGGGGGCTACCCTATGGCTACACCTTC. Translated: CASSLPTRGLPYGYTF.

The chain combines TRBV7-3 with TRBJ1-1; 7 nucleotides agree with TRBD1. The CDR3 covers 13 residues. V gave up 3 bases and J gave up 5 bases; unmatched junction bases: 3. Germline V lookup: CDR1 SGHTA, CDR2 FQGTGA. CDR3 in DNA: TGTGCCAGCAGCTTTACAGGGGAGACTGAAGCTTTCTTT. Translated: CASSFTGETEAFF.

The V call is TRBV5-1, the J call TRBJ1-1; D not resolved. Germline V gene lookup returns CDR1 SGHRS and CDR2 YFSETQ. V was pared by 0 bases and J by 2 bases, with 5 bases between. The CDR3 is made up of 13 amino acids. The CDR3, as DNA: TGCGCCAGCAGCTTGGGGGCAAACACTGAAGCTTTCTTT. Residues: CASSLGANTEAFF.

This chain connects TRBV6-2 or TRBV6-3 to TRBJ2-7; unclear D gene. V was trimmed by 2 bases and J by 3 bases, leaving 8 bases between them. CDR3 length: 13 residues. Looked up from germline, CDR1 is MNHEY and CDR2 is SVGEGT. The CDR3: CASSYGKLYEQYF. The CDR3 DNA sequence: TGTGCCAGCAGTTACGGTAAACTCTACGAGCAGTACTTC.

The rearrangement uses TRBV27 and TRBJ1-2; possibly TRBD1 for D (6 bases). V was cut by 4 bases and J by 4 bases, with 10 bases left in between. The CDR3 totals 13 residues. Germline V gene sequence: CDR1 MNHEY, CDR2 SMNVEV (reference sequence). The CDR3 is CASSWDKGYGYTF. The CDR3 DNA follows: TGTGCCAGCAGTTGGGACAAAGGCTATGGCTACACCTTC.

The chain uses TRBV2 and TRBJ2-2; tentatively, D is TRBD1 (5 bases). The V end was cut by 6 bases, the J end by 3 bases, with 5 bases between. The CDR3 is 12 amino acids. Germline values: CDR1 SNHLY, CDR2 FYNNEI. DNA of the CDR3: TGTGCCAGCAGACAGGACACCGGGGAGCTGTTTTTT. It codes for CASRQDTGELFF.

The chain uses TRBV5-5 and TRBJ2-1; D not resolved. The length of the CDR3 is 15 residues. The germline V gene has CDR1 SGHKS and CDR2 YYEKEE (reference sequence). V was cut by 4 bases and J by 4 bases, with 15 bases left in between. The CDR3 here is CASSPHIGRYNEQFF. DNA of the CDR3: TGTGCCAGCAGCCCGCACATAGGCCGGTACAATGAGCAGTTCTTC.

This chain links TRBV4-2 with TRBJ2-3; TRBD1 aligns across 7 bases. V lost 2 bases to trimming and J lost 2 bases; unmatched junction nucleotides: 4. In germline, CDR1 is LGHNA, CDR2 YNFKEQ. The CDR3 is made up of 15 amino acids. The CDR3 coding sequence is TGTGCCAGCAGCCAAAAACAGGGGTACACAGATACGCAGTATTTT. Protein sequence: CASSQKQGYTDTQYF.

The chain links TRBV5-1 to TRBJ2-1; 8 positions agree with TRBD2. CDR3 size: 16 residues. The V gene end was trimmed by 0 bases and the J gene end by 0 bases; junction bases not matched to a gene: 2. The V gene's germline CDR1 is SGHRS and CDR2 YFSETQ. For the CDR3, the DNA is TGCGCCAGCAGCTTGGCAGGGACTAGCTCCTACAATGAGCAGTTCTTC. It encodes CASSLAGTSSYNEQFF.

The J gene is TRBJ2-2, the V gene TRBV28; 7 nucleotides match TRBD1. V gave up 5 bases and J gave up 4 bases; unmatched junction bases: 7. CDR1 MDHEN and CDR2 SYDVKM come from the germline V gene. There are 15 residues in the CDR3. CDR3 residues: CASSGGQTFTGELFF. CDR3 sequence (DNA): TGTGCCAGCAGTGGGGGACAGACTTTCACCGGGGAGCTGTTTTTT. Full variable domain (remainder filled in from reference TRBV28 and TRBJ2-2): DVKVTQSSRYLVKRTGEKVFLECVQDMDHENMFWYRQDPGLGLRLIYFSYDVKMKEKGDIPEGYSVSREKKERFSLILESASTNQTSMYLCASSGGQTFTGELFFGEGSRLTVL.

V is TRBV29-1 and J is TRBJ1-2, with 7 bases identical to TRBD1. The CDR3 length is 13 residues. The germline CDR1 and CDR2 sequences are SQVTM and ANQGSEA. With 6 bases clipped from V and 2 bases from J, the junction kept 6 bases outside the gene matches. In nucleotides, the CDR3 is TGCAGCGTGATGACAGGGCCCAACTATGGCTACACCTTC. Its protein product is CSVMTGPNYGYTF.

This clone was picked up a small number of times. The chain carries TRBV29-1 and TRBJ1-3, with D possibly being TRBD1 (6 bases). The V end lost 5 bases, the J end lost 5 bases, and 16 bases lay between the germline ends. The CDR3 is made up of 14 amino acids. The V gene's germline CDR1 is SQVTM and CDR2 ANQGSEA. CDR3 sequence reads: CSVQGGPARNTIYF. DNA of the CDR3: TGCAGCGTTCAAGGGGGGCCGGCTAGAAACACCATATATTTT. Using reference TRBV29-1 and TRBJ1-3 for the parts outside the CDR3, the full variable domain is SAVISQKPSRDICQRGTSLTIQCQVDSQVTMMFWYRQQPGQSLTLIATANQGSEATYESGFVIDKFPISRPNLTFSTLTVSNMSPEDSSIYLCSVQGGPARNTIYFGEGSWLTVV.

This clone was detected only once. The chain carries TRBV9 and TRBJ1-3, with TRBD1 identical over 7 bases. The length of the CDR3 is 15 residues. Trimming took 4 bases from V and 4 from J; bases not matched to a gene: 8. Germline CDR1 and CDR2: SGDLS and YYNGEE. In DNA form, the CDR3 reads TGTGCCAGCAGCCTAGAAAGACAGGGCGGAAACACCATATATTTT. This sequence encodes CASSLERQGGNTIYF.

The chain recombines TRBV5-6 with TRBJ1-5; D is perhaps TRBD1 (6 bases). The CDR3 covers 15 residues. V was cut by 3 bases and J by 6 bases, with 16 bases left in between. Per the germline V gene, CDR1 is SGHDT and CDR2 is YYEEEE. CDR3 in amino acids: CASSSLKGVSQPQHF. In nucleotides, the CDR3 is TGTGCCAGCAGCTCCCTCAAGGGGGTGAGTCAGCCCCAGCATTTT.